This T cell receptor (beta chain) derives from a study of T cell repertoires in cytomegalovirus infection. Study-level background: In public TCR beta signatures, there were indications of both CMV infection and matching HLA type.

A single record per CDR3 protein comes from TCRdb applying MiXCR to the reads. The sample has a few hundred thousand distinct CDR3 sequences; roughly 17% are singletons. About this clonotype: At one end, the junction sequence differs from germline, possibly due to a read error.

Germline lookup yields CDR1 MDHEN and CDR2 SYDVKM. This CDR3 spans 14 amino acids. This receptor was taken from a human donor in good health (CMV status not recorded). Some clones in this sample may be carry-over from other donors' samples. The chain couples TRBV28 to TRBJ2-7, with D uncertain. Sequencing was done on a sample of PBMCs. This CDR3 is CARSLWTSIHEQYF. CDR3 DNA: TGTGCCAGAAGTTTATGGACCAGCATCCACGAGCAGTACTTC.